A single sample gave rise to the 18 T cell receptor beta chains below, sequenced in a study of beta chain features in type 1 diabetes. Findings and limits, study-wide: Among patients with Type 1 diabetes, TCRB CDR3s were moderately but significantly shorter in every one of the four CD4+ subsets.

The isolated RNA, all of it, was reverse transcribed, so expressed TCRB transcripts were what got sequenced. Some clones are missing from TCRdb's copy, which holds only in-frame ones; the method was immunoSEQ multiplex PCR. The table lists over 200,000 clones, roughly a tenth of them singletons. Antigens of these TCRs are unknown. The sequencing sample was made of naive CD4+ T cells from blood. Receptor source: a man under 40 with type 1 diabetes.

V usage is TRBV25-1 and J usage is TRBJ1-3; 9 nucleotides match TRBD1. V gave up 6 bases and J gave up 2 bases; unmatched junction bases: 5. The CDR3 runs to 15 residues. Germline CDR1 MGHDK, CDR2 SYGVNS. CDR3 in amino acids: CASRGQGMAGNTIYF. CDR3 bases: TGTGCCAGCAGGGGACAGGGAATGGCTGGAAACACCATATATTTT.

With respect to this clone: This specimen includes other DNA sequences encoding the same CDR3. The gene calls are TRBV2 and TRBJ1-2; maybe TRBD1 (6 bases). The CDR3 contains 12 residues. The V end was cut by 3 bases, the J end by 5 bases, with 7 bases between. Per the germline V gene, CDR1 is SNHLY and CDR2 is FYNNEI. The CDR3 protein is CASSEDSYGYTF. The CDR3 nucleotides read TGTGCCAGCAGTGAGGACAGTTATGGCTACACCTTC.

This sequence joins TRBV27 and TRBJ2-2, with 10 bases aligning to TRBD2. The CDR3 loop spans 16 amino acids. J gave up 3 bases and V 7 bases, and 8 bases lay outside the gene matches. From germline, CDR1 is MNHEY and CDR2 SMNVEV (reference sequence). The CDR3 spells CASTKTSGAYTGELFF. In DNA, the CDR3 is TGTGCCAGCACCAAAACTAGCGGGGCCTACACCGGGGAGCTGTTTTTT.

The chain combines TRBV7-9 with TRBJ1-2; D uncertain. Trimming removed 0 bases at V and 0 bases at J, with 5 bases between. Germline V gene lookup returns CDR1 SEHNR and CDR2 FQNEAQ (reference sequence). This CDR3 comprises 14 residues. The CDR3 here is CASSLAIANYGYTF. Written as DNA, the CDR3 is TGTGCCAGCAGCTTAGCGATAGCTAACTATGGCTACACCTTC.

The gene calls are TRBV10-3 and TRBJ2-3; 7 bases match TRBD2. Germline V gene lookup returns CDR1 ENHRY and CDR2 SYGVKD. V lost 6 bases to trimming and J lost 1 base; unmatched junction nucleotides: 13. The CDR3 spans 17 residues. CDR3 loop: CAISPGLSAGGTDTQYF. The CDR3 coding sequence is TGTGCCATCAGCCCCGGTTTGTCGGCGGGGGGCACAGATACGCAGTATTTT.

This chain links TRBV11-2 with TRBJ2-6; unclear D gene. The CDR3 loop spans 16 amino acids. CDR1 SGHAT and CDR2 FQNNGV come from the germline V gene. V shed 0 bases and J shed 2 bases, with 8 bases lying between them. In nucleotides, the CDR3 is TGTGCCAGCAGCTTAGATTATTTCGCTGGGGCCAACGTCCTGACTTTC. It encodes CASSLDYFAGANVLTF.

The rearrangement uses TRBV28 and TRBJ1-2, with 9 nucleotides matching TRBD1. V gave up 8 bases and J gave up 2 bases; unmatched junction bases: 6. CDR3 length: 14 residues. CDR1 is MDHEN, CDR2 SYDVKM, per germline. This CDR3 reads CASGTGLGNYGYTF. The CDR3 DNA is TGTGCCAGCGGGACAGGGTTGGGCAACTATGGCTACACCTTC.

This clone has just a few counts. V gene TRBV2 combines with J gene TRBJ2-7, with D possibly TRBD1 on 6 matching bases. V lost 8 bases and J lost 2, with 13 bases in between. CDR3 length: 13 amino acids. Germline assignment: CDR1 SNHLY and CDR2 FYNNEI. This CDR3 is CASLRDKAYEQYF. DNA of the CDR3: TGTGCCAGCCTTAGGGACAAAGCCTACGAGCAGTACTTC. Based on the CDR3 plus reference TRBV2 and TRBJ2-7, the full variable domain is EPEVTQTPSHQVTQMGQEVILRCVPISNHLYFYWYRQILGQKVEFLVSFYNNEISEKSEIFDDQFSVERPDGSNFTLKIRSTKLEDSAMYFCASLRDKAYEQYFGPGTRLTVT.

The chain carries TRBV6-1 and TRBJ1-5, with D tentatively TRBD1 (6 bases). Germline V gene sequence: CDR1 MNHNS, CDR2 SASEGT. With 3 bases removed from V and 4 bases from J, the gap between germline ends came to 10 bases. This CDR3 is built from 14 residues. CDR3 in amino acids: CASSEGAGNQPQHF. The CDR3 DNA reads TGTGCCAGCAGTGAGGGGGCAGGGAATCAGCCCCAGCATTTT.

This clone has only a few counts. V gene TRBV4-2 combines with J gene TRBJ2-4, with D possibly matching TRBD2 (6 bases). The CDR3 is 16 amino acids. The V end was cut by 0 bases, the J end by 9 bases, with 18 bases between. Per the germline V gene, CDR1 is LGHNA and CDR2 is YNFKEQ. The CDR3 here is CASSQDPRGGNAIQYF. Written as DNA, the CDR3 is TGTGCCAGCAGCCAAGACCCCCGTGGGGGGAACGCCATTCAGTACTTC.

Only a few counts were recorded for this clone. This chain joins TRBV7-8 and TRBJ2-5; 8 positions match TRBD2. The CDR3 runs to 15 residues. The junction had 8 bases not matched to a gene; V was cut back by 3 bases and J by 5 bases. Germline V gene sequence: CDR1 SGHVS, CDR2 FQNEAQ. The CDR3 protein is CASSFERGWTETQYF. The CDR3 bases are TGTGCCAGCAGCTTCGAGCGGGGGTGGACGGAGACCCAGTACTTC.

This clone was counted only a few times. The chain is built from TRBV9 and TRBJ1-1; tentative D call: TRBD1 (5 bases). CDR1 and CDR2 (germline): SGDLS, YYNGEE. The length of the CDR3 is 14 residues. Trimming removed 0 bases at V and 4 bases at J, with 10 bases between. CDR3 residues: CASSVAQGGTEAFF. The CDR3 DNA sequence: TGTGCCAGCAGCGTAGCGCAGGGTGGCACTGAAGCTTTCTTT.

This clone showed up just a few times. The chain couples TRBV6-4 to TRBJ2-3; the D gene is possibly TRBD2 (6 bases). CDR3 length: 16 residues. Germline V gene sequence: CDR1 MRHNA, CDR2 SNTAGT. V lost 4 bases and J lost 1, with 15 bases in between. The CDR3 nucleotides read TGTGCCAGCAGTGGCACCTTCGGGGGACGCACAGATACGCAGTATTTT. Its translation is CASSGTFGGRTDTQYF.

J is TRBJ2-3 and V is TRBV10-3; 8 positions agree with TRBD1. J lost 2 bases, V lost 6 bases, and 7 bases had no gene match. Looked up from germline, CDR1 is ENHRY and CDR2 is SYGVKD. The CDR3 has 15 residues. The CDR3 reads CAIRSGTGDTDTQYF. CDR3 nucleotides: TGTGCCATCAGATCAGGGACAGGAGACACAGATACGCAGTATTTT.

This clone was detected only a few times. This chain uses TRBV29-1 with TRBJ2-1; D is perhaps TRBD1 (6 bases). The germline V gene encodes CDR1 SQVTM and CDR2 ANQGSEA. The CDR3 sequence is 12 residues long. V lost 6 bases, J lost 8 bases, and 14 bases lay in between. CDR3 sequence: CSVTWGPYEQFF. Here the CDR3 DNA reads TGCAGCGTGACGTGGGGGCCCTATGAGCAGTTCTTC.

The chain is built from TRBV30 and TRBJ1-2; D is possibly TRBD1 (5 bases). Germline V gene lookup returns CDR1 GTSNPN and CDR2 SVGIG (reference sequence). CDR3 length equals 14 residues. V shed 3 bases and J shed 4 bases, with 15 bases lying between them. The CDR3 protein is CAWRQGFLGYGYTF. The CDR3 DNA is TGTGCCTGGAGGCAGGGTTTTTTAGGCTATGGCTACACCTTC.

The CDR3 loop is CASSLGQASYEQYF. DNA of the CDR3: TGCGCCAGCAGCTTGGGGCAGGCGAGCTACGAGCAGTACTTC. The chain uses TRBV5-1 and TRBJ2-7; D ambiguous. The length of the CDR3 is 14 residues. Germline V lookup: CDR1 SGHRS, CDR2 YFSETQ. V shed 0 bases and J shed 3 bases, with 10 bases lying between them.

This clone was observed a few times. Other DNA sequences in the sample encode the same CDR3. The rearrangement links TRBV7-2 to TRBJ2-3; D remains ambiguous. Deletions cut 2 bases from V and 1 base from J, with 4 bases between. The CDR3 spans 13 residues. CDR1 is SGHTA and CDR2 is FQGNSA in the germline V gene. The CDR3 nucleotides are TGTGCCAGCAGCTTACCCGGCACAGATACGCAGTATTTT. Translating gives CASSLPGTDTQYF. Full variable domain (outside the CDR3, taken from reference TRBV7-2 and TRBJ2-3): GAGVSQSPSNKVTEKGKDVELRCDPISGHTALYWYRQSLGQGLEFLIYFQGNSAPDKSGLPSDRFSAERTGGSVSTLTIQRTQQEDSAVYLCASSLPGTDTQYFGPGTRLTVL.